What follows are 21 T cell receptor beta chains derived from one specimen sequenced in a study of CD8 T cells in ankylosing spondylitis. Via MiXCR, TCRdb re-called the 5' RACE reads, giving one row per CDR3 protein. The table has about 400,000 distinct CDR3 sequences, about 20% seen once. Sequenced input: blood, either unsorted or a sorted T cell fraction (not recorded which). The receptors shown here come from a male donor with ankylosing spondylitis or in good health (not recorded which).

The rearrangement links TRBV29-1 to TRBJ2-1; D may match TRBD1 or TRBD2 (5 bases each). Germline V CDR1 and CDR2: SQVTM, ANQGSEA. V lost 4 bases to trimming and J lost 2 bases, with 15 bases between them. This CDR3 has 15 residues. The chain's CDR3 is CSVVLRDGAYNEQFF. The CDR3 bases are TGCAGCGTTGTGCTCCGGGACGGAGCCTACAATGAGCAGTTCTTC.

There are a few counts of this clonotype. The J gene is TRBJ2-7, the V gene TRBV20-1, with unresolved D. The V gene lost 5 bases and the J gene lost 0 bases, with 11 bases spanning the gap. CDR1 is DFQATT, CDR2 SNEGSKA, per germline (reference sequence). This CDR3 comprises 13 residues. CDR3 sequence (DNA): TGCAGTGCTTTAACTGCGAGCTCCTACGAGCAGTACTTC. Its protein is CSALTASSYEQYF.

The rearrangement links TRBV15 to TRBJ2-7; 7 nucleotides match TRBD2. Germline CDR1 LNHNV, CDR2 YYDKDF (reference sequence). The CDR3 is 15 residues long. The V and J ends lost 0 bases and 3 bases, in that order; junction bases with no gene match: 5. Written as DNA, the CDR3 is TGTGCCACCAGCAGAGAGCGGACTAGTCTCTACGAGCAGTACTTC. The encoded protein is CATSRERTSLYEQYF.

The gene calls are TRBV4-2 and TRBJ2-3; 9 positions match TRBD2. Looked up from germline, CDR1 is LGHNA and CDR2 is YNFKEQ. The J segment lost 6 bases and the V segment lost 0 bases, leaving 7 bases of the junction unmatched. CDR3 length: 16 amino acids. DNA for the CDR3: TGTGCCAGCAGCCAAGAAGCAGCGGGGGGCCCGGATACGCAGTATTTT. Translated: CASSQEAAGGPDTQYF.

This clonotype has a handful of counts. The chain has TRBV27 and TRBJ2-7; 11 bases are a match to TRBD2. J gave up 4 bases and V 0 bases, and 2 bases lay outside the gene matches. The CDR3 totals 15 residues. Germline V CDR1 and CDR2: MNHEY, SMNVEV (reference sequence). DNA for the CDR3: TGTGCCAGCAGTTTATCGGCTAGCGGGGGGTACGAGCAGTACTTC. This translates into CASSLSASGGYEQYF.

This clonotype was seen a handful of times. CDR3 residues: CASSPPGRYTDTQYF. The CDR3 DNA reads TGTGCCAGCAGTCCCCCGGGACGGTACACAGATACGCAGTATTTT. The V and J genes are TRBV12-3 or TRBV12-4 and TRBJ2-3; D might be TRBD1 or TRBD2, each matching 5 bases. There are 15 residues in the CDR3. The V and J ends lost 5 bases and 2 bases respectively, with 14 bases between them.

This chain uses TRBV11-2 with TRBJ2-7; 8 nucleotides line up with TRBD2. Germline loops: CDR1 SGHAT, CDR2 FQNNGV. J gave up 2 bases and V 8 bases, and 8 bases lay outside the gene matches. This CDR3 has 14 residues. The DNA for the CDR3 is TGTGCCAGCTCCCAGGGGCGGGGGGCCTACGAGCAGTACTTC. This codes for CASSQGRGAYEQYF.

V gene TRBV7-9 combines with J gene TRBJ2-3; a weak D match, TRBD2 (6 bases). Per germline, CDR1 SEHNR and CDR2 FQNEAQ (reference sequence). Trimming left V 4 bases short and J 2 bases short, with 7 bases between. The CDR3 length is 13 residues. CDR3 sequence: CASSSRDTDTQYF. The CDR3, as DNA: TGTGCCAGCAGCTCGCGGGACACAGATACGCAGTATTTT.

The genes are TRBV7-2 and TRBJ2-7; the match to TRBD1 covers 10 bases. CDR1 and CDR2 from the germline V gene are SGHTA and FQGNSA. The CDR3 consists of 15 residues. The junction had 6 bases not matched to a gene; V was cut back by 1 base and J by 6 bases. The CDR3 loop reads CASSLVGQGGPEQYF. CDR3 nucleotides: TGTGCCAGCAGCTTAGTCGGACAGGGGGGCCCCGAGCAGTACTTC.

In this sample, this clonotype turned up a few times. The genes are TRBV4-1 and TRBJ2-3, with a weak D call TRBD1 (5 bases). Germline values: CDR1 MGHRA, CDR2 YSYEKL. V lost 2 bases and J lost 2, with 14 bases in between. The CDR3 extends over 16 amino acids. The CDR3 nucleotides read TGCGCCAGCAGCCAAAGAACAGGAACCGCCACAGATACGCAGTATTTT. Encoded protein: CASSQRTGTATDTQYF.

As for this clonotype: At one end, the junction sequence differs from germline, possibly due to a read error. This chain links TRBV12-3 or TRBV12-4 with TRBJ2-5; TRBD2 aligns across 9 bases. The CDR3 totals 18 residues. CDR3 bases: TGTGCCATCAGTTTATCTGATCCGCGGGGGGGCTCGGGTGAGACCCAGTACTTC. Translated: CAISLSDPRGGSGETQYF.

A few counts support this clonotype. The genes are TRBV6-4 and TRBJ2-2; D unresolved. Germline V gene lookup returns CDR1 MRHNA and CDR2 SNTAGT. V dropped 4 bases and J dropped 8 bases, with 11 bases sitting between them. The CDR3 length is 13 residues. CDR3: CASSASPEGELFF. DNA of the CDR3: TGTGCCAGCAGTGCCTCACCCGAGGGGGAGCTGTTTTTT.

This clonotype was counted a few times. This chain uses TRBV27 with TRBJ2-1; TRBD1 matches at 11 bases. Germline assignment: CDR1 MNHEY and CDR2 SMNVEV (reference sequence). The V segment lost 4 bases and the J segment 6 bases; nucleotides outside the gene matches: 11. The CDR3 loop spans 17 amino acids. The CDR3 region has the DNA TGTGCCAGCAGTTCGACTCGGACAGGGGGCCCCTTCAATGAGCAGTTCTTC. It codes for CASSSTRTGGPFNEQFF.

The rearrangement links TRBV6-1 to TRBJ2-3, with a possible D match to TRBD2 (6 bases). The CDR3 loop spans 15 amino acids. Germline CDR1 reads MNHNS; CDR2 reads SASEGT. V lost 6 bases and J 4 bases, leaving 17 bases between the germline ends. CDR3 nucleotides: TGTGCCAGCAGCCCTTCGGGACTCCCGGCAGATACGCAGTATTTT. This codes for CASSPSGLPADTQYF.

This chain links TRBV20-1 with TRBJ1-1; perhaps TRBD1 as D (5 bases). Germline-derived CDR1 and CDR2 are DFQATT and SNEGSKA (reference sequence). The CDR3 has 17 residues. Deletions cut 0 bases from V and 0 bases from J, with 17 bases between. The CDR3 sequence is CSARDLVTAIMNTEAFF. The DNA for the CDR3 is TGCAGTGCTAGAGATCTAGTGACAGCAATCATGAACACTGAAGCTTTCTTT.

There are a few counts of this clonotype. The chain links TRBV10-2 to TRBJ2-3, with D maybe TRBD2 (6 bases). The CDR3 extends over 13 amino acids. CDR1 and CDR2 from the germline V gene are WSHSY and SAAADI. V lost 7 bases to trimming and J lost 2 bases, with 10 bases between them. The CDR3, as DNA: TGCGCCAGCACCGGACTACCCACAGATACGCAGTATTTT. Encoded protein: CASTGLPTDTQYF.

This clonotype was counted at least ten times. The rearrangement uses TRBV5-6 and TRBJ2-3; D remains ambiguous. Trimming removed 0 bases at V and 0 bases at J, with 5 bases between. CDR3 length: 14 residues. CDR1 is SGHDT and CDR2 is YYEEEE in the germline V gene. The CDR3 bases are TGTGCCAGCAGCTTGGGACCGAGCACAGATACGCAGTATTTT. It encodes CASSLGPSTDTQYF.

This chain uses TRBV15 with TRBJ2-5; 7 nucleotides align to TRBD1. CDR1 is LNHNV, CDR2 YYDKDF, per germline (reference sequence). The V and J ends lost 0 bases and 5 bases, in that order; junction bases with no gene match: 6. The CDR3 contains 15 residues. The chain's CDR3 is CATSRDKGGRETQYF. The CDR3 DNA is TGTGCCACCAGCAGAGATAAAGGGGGCAGGGAGACCCAGTACTTC.

This clonotype was counted many times. The rearrangement joins TRBV12-3 or TRBV12-4 to TRBJ1-1; D is undetermined. This CDR3 comprises 13 residues. V lost 6 bases and J 0 bases, leaving 8 bases between the germline ends. The CDR3 bases are TGTGCCAGCAGCTTGGGGATGAACACTGAAGCTTTCTTT. Protein sequence: CASSLGMNTEAFF.

For the CDR3, the DNA is TGTGCCACCCTACAGCACGGGGAGTACGAGCAGTACTTC. It codes for CATLQHGEYEQYF. This chain joins TRBV2 and TRBJ2-7, with a weak D call TRBD2 (5 bases). The CDR3 has 13 residues. Trimming stripped 10 bases from V and 4 bases from J, with 17 bases between. Per the germline V gene, CDR1 is SNHLY and CDR2 is FYNNEI. The full variable domain, with the rest looked up from reference TRBV2 and TRBJ2-7, is EPEVTQTPSHQVTQMGQEVILRCVPISNHLYFYWYRQILGQKVEFLVSFYNNEISEKSEIFDDQFSVERPDGSNFTLKIRSTKLEDSAMYFCATLQHGEYEQYFGPGTRLTVT.

This rearrangement joins TRBV12-3 or TRBV12-4 to TRBJ1-2; weak D call: TRBD1 (6 bases). The V end lost 11 bases, the J end lost 0 bases, and 19 bases lay between the germline ends. The CDR3 consists of 15 residues. DNA for the CDR3: TGTGCCTGCACTACCCGGACAGATTCTAACTATGGCTACACCTTC. Encoded protein: CACTTRTDSNYGYTF.